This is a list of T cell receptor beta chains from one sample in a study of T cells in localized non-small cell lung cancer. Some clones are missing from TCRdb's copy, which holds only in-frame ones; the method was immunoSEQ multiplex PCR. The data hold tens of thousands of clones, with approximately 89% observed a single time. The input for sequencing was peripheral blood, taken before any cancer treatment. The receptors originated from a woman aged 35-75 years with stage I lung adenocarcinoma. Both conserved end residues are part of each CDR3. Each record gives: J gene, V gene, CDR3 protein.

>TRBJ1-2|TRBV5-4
CASNPDRGESYGYTF
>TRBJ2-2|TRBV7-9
CASSTRSGELFF
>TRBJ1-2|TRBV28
CASSLYSGLYGYTF
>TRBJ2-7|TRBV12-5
CASGLGFYEQYF
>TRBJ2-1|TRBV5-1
CASSLGGYQQFF
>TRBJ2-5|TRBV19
CASSIYTSGSGETQYF
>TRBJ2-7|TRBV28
CASRSDGGQYF
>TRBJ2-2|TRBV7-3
CASSPNTGELFF
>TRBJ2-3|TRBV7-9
CASSVGQGYTDTQYF
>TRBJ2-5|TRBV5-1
CASSDTRGTAQETQYF
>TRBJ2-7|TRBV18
CASSRPSGTGPYEQYF
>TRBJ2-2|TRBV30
CAWTHLNTGELFF
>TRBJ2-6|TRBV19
CASLGGRISGANVLTF
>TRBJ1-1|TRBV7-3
CASSLMENTEAFF
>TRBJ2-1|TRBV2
CASSEIDSYNEQFF
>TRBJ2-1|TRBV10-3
CAISPTSGRVVGNEQFF
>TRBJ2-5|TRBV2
CASSPSPAAIQETQYF
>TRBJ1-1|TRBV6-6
CASHAGTGNTEAFF
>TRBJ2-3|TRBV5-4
CASSSQTGASTDTQYF
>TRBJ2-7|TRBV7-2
CASSSGGGGRSYEQYF
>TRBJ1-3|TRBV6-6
CASSRTVSGNTIYF
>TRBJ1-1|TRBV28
CASSDREAFF
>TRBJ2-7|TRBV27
CALQGTRSAYEQYF
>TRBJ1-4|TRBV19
CASSRRGREKLFF
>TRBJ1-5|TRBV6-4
CASSTELNQPQHF
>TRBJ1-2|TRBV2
CASSETRQGAQGYTF
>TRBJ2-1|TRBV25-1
CASRTGGLYNEQFF
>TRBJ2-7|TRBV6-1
CASSNSYEQYF
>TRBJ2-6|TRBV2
CASSVGALAGSGANVLTF
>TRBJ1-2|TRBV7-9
CASTPYGGASYGYTF
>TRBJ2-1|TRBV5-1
CASSLDSGAPYNEQFF
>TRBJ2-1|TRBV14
CASSQDTDFYSNEQFF
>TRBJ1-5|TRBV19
CASSSYARVSQPQHF
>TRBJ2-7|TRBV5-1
CASSVPGSYEQYF
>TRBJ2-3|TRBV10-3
CAISENPQDTQYF
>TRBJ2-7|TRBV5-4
CASSLRDRSNEQYF
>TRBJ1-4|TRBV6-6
CASSYTGLQSEKLFF
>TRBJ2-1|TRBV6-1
CASRRELSYNEQFF
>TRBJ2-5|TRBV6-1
CASVRQPEATQYF
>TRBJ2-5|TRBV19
CASSPLQAQETQYF
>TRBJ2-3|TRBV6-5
CASSYSKGVHTDTQYF
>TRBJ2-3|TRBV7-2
CASSLVAGTSSDTQYF
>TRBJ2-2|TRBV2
CASSLISGELFF
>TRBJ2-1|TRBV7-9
CASSLLGGYNEQFF
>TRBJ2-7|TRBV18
CASSPAAGVAEQYF
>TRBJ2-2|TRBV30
CAARRGNTGELFF
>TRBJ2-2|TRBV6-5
CASSGLQNTGELFF